Each of the 2 T cell receptor beta chains below was sequenced from the same sample in a study of blood T cell repertoires in COVID-19. Assay used: immunoSEQ multiplex PCR; TCRdb lists only in-frame clones, some missing. The table shows about 150,000 clones, with about 80% occurring only once. The sequencing sample was made of peripheral blood. These TCRs come from an older woman with acute or convalescent COVID-19.

The chain employs TRBV12-3 or TRBV12-4 and TRBJ1-1, with 8 positions matching TRBD1. The V gene end was trimmed by 5 bases and the J gene end by 5 bases; junction bases not matched to a gene: 4. The CDR3 contains 13 residues. The CDR3 DNA sequence: TGTGCCAGCAGTACGGACAGGGTAACTGAAGCTTTCTTT. Protein product: CASSTDRVTEAFF.

DNA of the CDR3: TGTGCCAGCAGCCTAACAGCTACCGGGGAGCTGTTTTTT. It yields the protein CASSLTATGELFF. This chain joins TRBV3-1 (or the pseudogene TRBV3-2) and TRBJ2-2, with no clear D. Trimming took 4 bases from V and 5 from J, leaving 8 bases between them. This CDR3 has 13 residues. Germline loops: CDR1 LGHDT, CDR2 YNNKEL (reference sequence).